The clone carrying this TCR beta chain was found a few times. Its target is unknown. This entry comes from a study of early T cells in non-severe SARS-CoV-2 infection. The overall study: Whole-blood bulk RNA, unsorted, was sequenced, and chains were unpaired. Study conclusions and caveats: The matching step, a VDJdb search, favored anti-spike CD8 responses and missed private and CD4 specificities.

Trimming left V 3 bases short and J 2 bases short, with 5 bases between. This CDR3 comprises 12 residues. Germline V gene lookup returns CDR1 ENHRY and CDR2 SYGVKD. Unique molecular identifier tags were affixed to discrete cDNA molecules. TCRdb analysed the 5' RACE reads with MiXCR anew, one entry per CDR3 protein. This sample carries some 51,000 distinct CDR3 sequences, 15% of them seen once, and the ten largest clones take more than 8.5%. This chain connects TRBV10-3 to TRBJ2-7, with unresolved D. The sequence came from an adult who was a healthcare worker with PCR-confirmed SARS-CoV-2 infection or an uninfected control (not recorded which). This specimen consisted of whole blood, obtained at baseline. This chain's CDR3 is CAISEQTYEQYF. As DNA, the CDR3 is TGTGCCATCAGTGAACAGACCTACGAGCAGTACTTC.